These T cell receptor beta chains were read from a single sample in a study of T cell responses to AZD1222 COVID-19 vaccine. Some clones are missing from TCRdb's copy, which holds only in-frame ones; the method was immunoSEQ multiplex PCR. Of under 150,000 clones listed, around 90% were seen once; the top ten hold less than 7%. Material: peripheral blood, obtained on day 0 of AZD1222 vaccination. The receptors stem from an adult in good health. The CDR3 runs from the conserved cysteine through the conserved F or W. D genes are given only for firm matches. Expanded clones get a size class; other rows say once, few or many, or leave the size out.

j_gene | d_gene | v_gene | abundance | CDR3nt | CDR3aa
TRBJ1-2 | - | TRBV7-2 | - | TGTGCCAGCAGCTTAGCGTCGGGGTATGGCTACACCTTC | CASSLASGYGYTF
TRBJ1-1 | - | TRBV28 | - | TGTGCCAGCAGTCGAAAACAGAACACTGAAGCTTTCTTT | CASSRKQNTEAFF
TRBJ2-7 | TRBD1 | TRBV11-1 | - | TGTGCCAGCAGCTTAAGTGGGACAGGGACCTACGAGCAGTACTTC | CASSLSGTGTYEQYF
TRBJ2-7 | TRBD1 | TRBV15 | many | TGTGCCACCAGCCCGGGACAGGGTAGTAACGAGCAGTACTTC | CATSPGQGSNEQYF
TRBJ1-2 | - | TRBV14 | - | TGTGCCAGCAGCCGAAACAGGGAGGCTGGCTACACCTTC | CASSRNREAGYTF
TRBJ2-2 | TRBD1 | TRBV27 | once | TGTGCCAGCAGTTTAAGGTCCCAGGACAGGGTCACCGGGGAGCTGTTTTTT | CASSLRSQDRVTGELFF
TRBJ1-5 | - | TRBV7-2 | few | TGTGCCAGCAGCTTAGTTGGTGGCAGGGCGAATCAGCCCCAGCATTTT | CASSLVGGRANQPQHF
TRBJ2-3 | - | TRBV5-4 | - | TGTGCCAGCAGCTCGCAACAGGAGGATACGCAGTATTTT | CASSSQQEDTQYF
TRBJ2-1 | TRBD2 | TRBV4-1 | - | TGCGCCAGCAGCCAAGAAGGGGGCGGGAGGGCCCATGAGCAGTTCTTC | CASSQEGGGRAHEQFF
TRBJ1-6 | - | TRBV9 | once | TGTGCCAGCAGCGCCGACAGCTCCTATAATTCACCCCTCCACTTT | CASSADSSYNSPLHF
TRBJ1-6 | - | TRBV5-4 | once | TGTGCCAGCAGCCCCAATCCCGGTAATTCACCCCTCCACTTT | CASSPNPGNSPLHF
TRBJ1-2 | - | TRBV27 | - | TGTGCCAGCAGTTTATCGAGGGGTGGTGGCTACACCTTC | CASSLSRGGGYTF
TRBJ1-4 | - | TRBV4-3 | - | TGCGCCAGCAGCCAAGAATGGGGAAATGAAAAACTGTTTTTT | CASSQEWGNEKLFF
TRBJ2-3 | TRBD2 | TRBV5-6 | - | TGTGCCAGCAGCTTTGTTCTAGCGGGAGGGCCGACAGATACGCAGTATTTT | CASSFVLAGGPTDTQYF
TRBJ2-1 | - | TRBV7-2 | - | TGTGCCAGCAGCTTAGGAGTGGGGCCCTACAATGAGCAGTTCTTC | CASSLGVGPYNEQFF
TRBJ1-1 | - | TRBV6-6 | - | TGTGCCAGCAGTCCCCGCACCCTCGGGGGGAGGAACACTGAAGCTTTCTTT | CASSPRTLGGRNTEAFF
TRBJ2-7 | TRBD1 | TRBV28 | - | TGTGCCAGCAGTTTATCCGGGACAGCCGAGCAGTACTTC | CASSLSGTAEQYF
TRBJ2-1 | - | TRBV21-1 | - | TGTGCCAGCAGCAAAGAGAGTCTAGTCTACAATGAGCAGTTCTTC | CASSKESLVYNEQFF
TRBJ2-1 | TRBD1 | TRBV3-1/TRBV3-2 | - | TGTGCCAGCAGGCACAGGGGGGAGCAGTTCTTC | CASRHRGEQFF
TRBJ1-2 | TRBD1 | TRBV7-2 | few | TGTGCCAGCAGCTCCCTGGGACAGGGGGTCTATGGCTACACCTTC | CASSSLGQGVYGYTF
TRBJ1-1 | TRBD1 | TRBV5-4 | - | TGTGCCAGCAGAAAGACCGGGACAGGGAACCTCGGTGAAGCTTTCTTT | CASRKTGTGNLGEAFF
TRBJ2-2 | - | TRBV3-1/TRBV3-2 | - | TGTGCCAGCAGCCAAGATACGGAGCACCCAGATCCCGGGGAGCTGTTTTTT | CASSQDTEHPDPGELFF
TRBJ1-2 | TRBD1 | TRBV4-2 | - | TGTGCCAGCAGCCAAGGCCTCCGGGACAGGGGTGGCTACACCTTC | CASSQGLRDRGGYTF
TRBJ2-7 | - | TRBV11-3 | - | TGTGCCAGCAGCTTGGGAGCCAGAGTCTACGAGCAGTACTTC | CASSLGARVYEQYF
TRBJ2-3 | - | TRBV2 | - | TGTGCCAGCAGTGTACTGTGGAATACGCAGTATTTT | CASSVLWNTQYF
TRBJ1-1 | - | TRBV4-3 | - | TGCGCCAGCAGCCAAGATCCCCCCACAGACGCCATGAACACTGAAGCTTTCTTT | CASSQDPPTDAMNTEAFF
TRBJ2-1 | - | TRBV3-1/TRBV3-2 | - | TGTGCCAGCAGCCCACCTTCGCCAGGGGTACGGCGCGACAATGAGCAGTTCTTC | CASSPPSPGVRRDNEQFF